The 29 T cell receptor beta chains in this list originate from one sample, sequenced in a study of control samples from healthy donors and cancer patients. The protocol was immunoSEQ multiplex PCR, while the TCRdb copy is restricted to in-frame clones and leaves out a portion. This table holds 170,000 or so clones, more than 85% found once. The material sequenced was blood. These receptors were obtained from a woman between 40 and 50 years old in good health.

The chain joins TRBV21-1 to TRBJ1-2. TRBV21-1 counts as a pseudogene. CDR3 size: 11 residues. The CDR3 is CAPPRTYGYTF. Here the CDR3 DNA reads TGTGCCCCCCCAAGGACCTATGGCTACACCTTC.

The gene calls are TRBV5-6 and TRBJ1-3; D ambiguous. Trimming left V 3 bases short and J 3 bases short, with 7 bases between. CDR3 size: 13 residues. Germline-derived CDR1 and CDR2 are SGHDT and YYEEEE. DNA of the CDR3: TGTGCCAGCAGCTCCCACGGTGGAAACACCATATATTTT. Translated, it gives CASSSHGGNTIYF.

J is TRBJ1-3 and V is TRBV13, with 7 bases lining up with TRBD1. The CDR3 is 15 amino acids. V shed 5 bases and J 1 base; nucleotides not matched to a gene: 5. Germline lookup yields CDR1 PRHDT and CDR2 FYEKMQ (reference sequence). CDR3 nucleotides: TGTGCCAGCAGCGAGGGGGCGAGTTCTGGAAACACCATATATTTT. This sequence encodes CASSEGASSGNTIYF.

This chain uses TRBV27 with TRBJ2-7, with D possibly TRBD2 on 6 matching bases. The ends were cut back, 5 bases at V and 3 bases at J, with 11 bases in the middle. The CDR3 runs 13 residues. Germline V gives CDR1 MNHEY, CDR2 SMNVEV (reference sequence). CDR3 region: CASSPGLLYEQYF. The CDR3 nucleotides read TGTGCCAGCAGTCCGGGACTGCTCTACGAGCAGTACTTC.

This clone was found once. This chain joins TRBV6-1 and TRBJ1-2; TRBD1 is a possible D gene (5 bases). V lost 0 bases to trimming and J lost 0 bases, with 17 bases between them. Looked up from germline, CDR1 is MNHNS and CDR2 is SASEGT. The length of the CDR3 is 18 residues. Written as DNA, the CDR3 is TGTGCCAGCAGTGAAGCGAGGGCAGGGCGGCTACCTAACTATGGCTACACCTTC. This sequence encodes CASSEARAGRLPNYGYTF.

The gene calls are TRBV13 and TRBJ2-1; no firm D call. The CDR3 loop spans 12 amino acids. V was trimmed by 4 bases and J by 7 bases, leaving 8 bases between them. Germline assignment: CDR1 PRHDT and CDR2 FYEKMQ (reference sequence). The CDR3 loop reads CASSSEHNEQFF. CDR3 DNA: TGTGCCAGCAGCTCAGAACATAATGAGCAGTTCTTC.

Only a few counts were recorded for this clone. The chain is built from TRBV28 and TRBJ2-5; 9 nucleotides align to TRBD1. The CDR3 is made up of 17 amino acids. Germline lookup yields CDR1 MDHEN and CDR2 SYDVKM. The V and J ends lost 10 bases and 3 bases, in that order; junction bases with no gene match: 18. The CDR3 DNA reads as TGTGCCACGACTACCCGATTAATAACAGGGGGCGAAGAGACCCAGTACTTC. This gives the protein CATTTRLITGGEETQYF.

The sample holds one count of this clone. The gene calls are TRBV19 and TRBJ1-4; no firm D call. The V gene lost 3 bases and the J gene lost 0 bases, with 14 bases spanning the gap. Germline-derived CDR1 and CDR2 are LNHDA and SQIVND (reference sequence). This CDR3 has 17 residues. CDR3 in DNA: TGTGCCAGTAGTATTGGGGATACAATTGCAACTAATGAAAAACTGTTTTTT. This sequence encodes CASSIGDTIATNEKLFF.

The rearrangement links TRBV6-5 to TRBJ1-5; no clear D gene. Trimming removed 5 bases at V and 10 bases at J, with 6 bases between. Germline V gene lookup returns CDR1 MNHEY and CDR2 SVGAGI. The CDR3 has 10 residues. This CDR3 is CASSTPPQHF. DNA of the CDR3: TGTGCCAGCAGTACCCCCCCCCAGCATTTT.

This clone was observed a single time. The rearrangement uses TRBV5-1 and TRBJ1-4, with 8 bases aligning to TRBD1. With V trimmed by 4 bases and J by 5 bases, 7 bases remained unmatched. The CDR3 contains 15 residues. The germline V gene has CDR1 SGHRS and CDR2 YFSETQ. The CDR3 reads CASSPETGVNEKLFF. The DNA of the CDR3 is TGCGCCAGCAGCCCCGAGACAGGGGTGAATGAAAAACTGTTTTTT.

The chain recombines TRBV4-2 with TRBJ2-1, with 15 bases that match TRBD2. Germline loops: CDR1 LGHNA, CDR2 YNFKEQ. J was trimmed by 8 bases and V by 4 bases; bases with no gene match: 6. This CDR3 contains 16 residues. This CDR3 is CASSRGTSGGLYEQFF. The CDR3 nucleotides are TGTGCCAGCAGCCGCGGGACTAGCGGGGGGCTTTATGAGCAGTTCTTC.

The chain recombines TRBV2 with TRBJ1-2; D remains unclear. Trimming cost V 0 bases and J 4 bases, with 6 bases left between them. The CDR3 is 13 residues long. Germline-derived CDR1 and CDR2 are SNHLY and FYNNEI. The CDR3 coding sequence is TGTGCCAGCAGTGAAGCGCGGGGCTATGGCTACACCTTC. As protein: CASSEARGYGYTF.

The chain links TRBV7-9 to TRBJ1-3; perhaps TRBD1 as D (5 bases). This CDR3 contains 16 residues. The germline gives CDR1 SEHNR, CDR2 FQNEAQ (reference sequence). V lost 4 bases to trimming and J lost 3 bases, with 16 bases between them. The CDR3 DNA reads as TGTGCCAGCAGCTACTCCTGGGGGTTAGATGGAAACACCATATATTTT. Its protein product is CASSYSWGLDGNTIYF. Using reference TRBV7-9 and TRBJ1-3 for the parts outside the CDR3, the full variable domain is DTGVSQNPRHKITKRGQNVTFRCDPISEHNRLYWYRQTLGQGPEFLTYFQNEAQLEKSRLLSDRFSAERPKGSFSTLEIQRTEQGDSAMYLCASSYSWGLDGNTIYFGEGSWLTVV.

This chain connects TRBV25-1 to TRBJ2-1; the match to TRBD2 covers 11 bases. Germline CDR1 is MGHDK and CDR2 is SYGVNS. Trimming removed 3 bases from V and 7 bases from J; junction bases left unmatched: 11. The CDR3 contains 17 residues. CDR3 in DNA: TGTGCCAGCAGTGATCTAGCGGGGGGACCGTCGGTGAATGAGCAGTTCTTC. It encodes CASSDLAGGPSVNEQFF.

This clone was picked up one time. V and J are TRBV4-1 and TRBJ2-1; the match to TRBD1 covers 8 bases. This CDR3 region has 14 residues. The junction had 9 bases not matched to a gene; V was cut back by 6 bases and J by 8 bases. Germline CDR1 reads MGHRA; CDR2 reads YSYEKL. CDR3 coding DNA: TGCGCCAGCAGGCGGACAGGGTCGGAGGATGAGCAGTTCTTC. This translates into CASRRTGSEDEQFF.

The chain links TRBV27 to TRBJ1-5; no definite D call. Trimming took off 0 bases at V and 3 bases at J, with 12 bases between the two ends. There are 16 residues in the CDR3. Germline V CDR1 and CDR2: MNHEY, SMNVEV (reference sequence). This CDR3 is CASSLSPPGFNQPQHF. CDR3 DNA: TGTGCCAGCAGTTTATCCCCCCCGGGGTTCAATCAGCCCCAGCATTTT.

The rearrangement joins TRBV10-3 to TRBJ2-1; D might be TRBD1 or TRBD2, each matching 5 bases. The CDR3 runs to 16 residues. Germline V gives CDR1 ENHRY, CDR2 SYGVKD. Trimming took off 7 bases at V and 8 bases at J, with 24 bases between the two ends. CDR3 amino acids: CAITPDQGPRIHEQFF. The DNA of the CDR3 is TGTGCCATCACCCCCGATCAGGGACCGAGAATCCATGAGCAGTTCTTC.

CDR3 nucleotide sequence: TGTGCCAGCAGCTTGGGAGACACTCCTGATGGCTACACCTTC. It encodes CASSLGDTPDGYTF. The chain links TRBV5-5 to TRBJ1-2; D gene unclear. The V gene lost 0 bases and the J gene lost 6 bases, with 12 bases spanning the gap. Germline V lookup: CDR1 SGHKS, CDR2 YYEKEE (reference sequence). The CDR3 runs to 14 residues.

The table lists this clone with a few counts. The rearrangement uses TRBV2 and TRBJ1-2; D is ambiguous. V dropped 1 base and J dropped 6 bases, with 15 bases sitting between them. The CDR3 has 15 amino acids. Germline V lookup: CDR1 SNHLY, CDR2 FYNNEI. The CDR3 bases are TGTGCCAGCAGTGAAGAGCGCTCCCGTAGCAATGGCTACACCTTC. It codes for CASSEERSRSNGYTF.

The rearrangement joins TRBV5-1 to TRBJ1-1; 8 nucleotides line up with TRBD1. Germline lookup yields CDR1 SGHRS and CDR2 YFSETQ. CDR3 length equals 16 residues. V gave up 4 bases and J gave up 2 bases; unmatched junction bases: 10. Here the CDR3 DNA reads TGCGCCAGCAGCGACCCCAGGGCAGGGGGCAACACTGAAGCTTTCTTT. Protein product: CASSDPRAGGNTEAFF.

The CDR3 DNA follows: TGTGCCAGCAGCGGGACTAGCGGGGTTGAGACCCAGTACTTC. This translates into CASSGTSGVETQYF. V and J are TRBV2 and TRBJ2-5; 13 bases are shared with TRBD2. Looked up from germline, CDR1 is SNHLY and CDR2 is FYNNEI. With 6 bases clipped from V and 5 bases from J, the junction kept 3 bases outside the gene matches. The CDR3 runs 14 residues.

The CDR3, as DNA: TGTGCCAGTAGTCGCACCCTTAATAGCAATCAGCCCCAGCATTTT. Protein sequence: CASSRTLNSNQPQHF. The genes are TRBV19 and TRBJ1-5; D remains ambiguous. This CDR3 has 15 residues. The V end was cut by 5 bases, the J end by 0 bases, with 11 bases between. Germline values: CDR1 LNHDA, CDR2 SQIVND (reference sequence).

This clone appeared once. The chain has TRBV19 and TRBJ2-7; D gene unclear. Trimming pared 2 bases from V and 3 bases from J, leaving 11 bases between. Germline V CDR1 and CDR2: LNHDA, SQIVND (reference sequence). This CDR3 has 14 amino acids. In nucleotides, the CDR3 is TGTGCCAGTAGTATACAAGGGATGAGCTACGAGCAGTACTTC. Its translation: CASSIQGMSYEQYF.

V usage is TRBV4-1 and J usage is TRBJ2-7, with D perhaps matching TRBD1 (6 bases). With 3 bases removed from V and 1 base from J, the gap between germline ends came to 13 bases. This CDR3 spans 15 amino acids. The germline V gene has CDR1 MGHRA and CDR2 YSYEKL. CDR3 DNA sequence: TGCGCCAGCAGCCAGAGGACAGAAGAATCCTACGAGCAGTACTTC. The encoded protein is CASSQRTEESYEQYF.

This chain uses TRBV2 with TRBJ1-2; TRBD1 aligns across 9 bases. The CDR3 loop spans 15 amino acids. Germline V gene sequence: CDR1 SNHLY, CDR2 FYNNEI. Trimming at V came to 6 bases and at J to 7 bases, leaving 12 bases not matched to a gene. In DNA form, the CDR3 reads TGTGCCAGCAGAGCGCTTCGGGACAGGGATTTTGGCTACACCTTC. This gives the protein CASRALRDRDFGYTF.

The J gene is TRBJ2-7, the V gene TRBV28, with TRBD1 matching over 9 bases. The V segment lost 8 bases and the J segment 3 bases; nucleotides outside the gene matches: 8. The CDR3 is 14 residues long. Per the germline V gene, CDR1 is MDHEN and CDR2 is SYDVKM. CDR3 DNA: TGTGCCAGCGTTTCGAGGGACAGGGTCTACGAGCAGTACTTC. It is translated as CASVSRDRVYEQYF.

The V call is TRBV27, the J call TRBJ1-2; TRBD1 might be the D (6 bases). The germline V and J ends were trimmed by 6 bases and 5 bases, with 19 bases remaining between them. The CDR3 contains 15 residues. From germline, CDR1 is MNHEY and CDR2 SMNVEV (reference sequence). This CDR3 is CASSRPDPDRYGYTF. The CDR3, as DNA: TGTGCCAGCAGCCGTCCCGACCCGGACAGATATGGCTACACCTTC.

This chain links TRBV7-2 with TRBJ2-2; 7 bases align to TRBD1. V was clipped by 1 base and J by 5 bases; unmatched bases: 4. This CDR3 has 15 residues. The germline V gene has CDR1 SGHTA and CDR2 FQGNSA. The DNA for the CDR3 is TGTGCCAGCAGCTTAGAGAGGGGGCCAACCGGGGAGCTGTTTTTT. Protein product: CASSLERGPTGELFF.

The V gene is TRBV2, the J gene TRBJ1-3; perhaps TRBD1 as D (5 bases). CDR1 and CDR2 from the germline V gene are SNHLY and FYNNEI. The ends were cut back, 7 bases at V and 7 bases at J, with 20 bases in the middle. The CDR3 sequence is 15 residues long. This CDR3 is CASTTSGRGLNTIYF. In nucleotides, the CDR3 is TGTGCCAGCACCACCTCAGGGCGGGGATTGAACACCATATATTTT.